This is a list of T cell receptor beta chains from one sample in a study of identical twins. A single record per CDR3 protein comes from TCRdb applying MiXCR to the 5' RACE reads. The top ten hold around 4% of the sample, which has 200,000 to 300,000 distinct CDR3 sequences, about 12% seen once. The same specimen was also included in a second study, on yellow fever vaccine responses in identical twins.

The sample comprised memory (CD45RO+) T cells sorted from blood. These receptors all stem from a woman between 18 and 29 years old in good health. CDR3s include the opening cysteine and the closing phenylalanine or tryptophan. Each record gives: CDR3 protein, CDR3 DNA, CDR3 length, V gene, J gene, D gene, clone size. The D gene is left open where the match is weak. Part of the rows lack a size; the others show once, few, many or a class for expanded clones.

CSARSGIYNEQFF,TGCAGTGCTCGGAGCGGTATCTACAATGAGCAGTTCTTC,13,TRBV20-1,TRBJ2-1,.,few
CASSHRDREGEQYF,TGTGCCAGCTCACACCGGGACAGGGAAGGCGAGCAGTACTTC,14,TRBV18,TRBJ2-7,TRBD1,many
CASSPRRLAGGEQFF,TGTGCCAGCAGCCCCAGGCGACTGGCCGGGGGGGAGCAGTTCTTC,15,TRBV11-2,TRBJ2-1,TRBD2,.
CASSLLRGSYEQYF,TGCGCCAGCAGCTTGCTGCGAGGCTCCTACGAGCAGTACTTC,14,TRBV5-1,TRBJ2-7,.,many
CSARGLQGSSPLHF,TGCAGTGCCCGGGGGCTCCAGGGGAGTTCACCCCTCCACTTT,14,TRBV20-1,TRBJ1-6,.,many
CASSLGASGGRTDTQYF,TGCGCCAGCAGCTTGGGGGCTAGCGGGGGCCGCACAGATACGCAGTATTTT,17,TRBV5-1,TRBJ2-3,TRBD2,many
CASSPRGGLPWETQYF,TGTGCCAGCTCACCACGGGGGGGTCTCCCATGGGAGACCCAGTACTTC,16,TRBV18,TRBJ2-5,TRBD2,.
CSATGALTYGYTF,TGCAGTGCCACCGGAGCCTTGACCTATGGCTACACCTTC,13,TRBV20-1,TRBJ1-2,.,.
CASSFRTGADTQYF,TGTGCCAGCAGTTTTAGGACAGGGGCAGATACGCAGTATTTT,14,TRBV28,TRBJ2-3,TRBD1,few
CSARDLLAGLRNEQFF,TGCAGTGCTAGAGATCTCCTAGCGGGCTTGCGGAATGAGCAGTTCTTC,16,TRBV20-1,TRBJ2-1,TRBD2,.
CASSQGLAGLHTGELFF,TGTGCCAGCAGCCAAGGACTAGCGGGCCTTCACACCGGGGAGCTGTTTTTT,17,TRBV4-2,TRBJ2-2,TRBD2,few
CSASKGTVDIQYF,TGCAGTGCTAGCAAGGGTACTGTGGACATTCAGTACTTC,13,TRBV20-1,TRBJ2-4,.,few
CASSQGAISGAETQYF,TGTGCCAGCAGCCAAGGGGCCATTTCAGGGGCAGAGACCCAGTACTTC,16,TRBV3-1,TRBJ2-5,.,.
CASSPRAGELFF,TGTGCCAGCAGCCCCAGGGCCGGGGAGCTGTTTTTT,12,TRBV3-1,TRBJ2-2,.,.
CASSYSGQGGQYF,TGCGCCAGCAGCTACTCAGGACAGGGGGGCCAGTACTTC,13,TRBV5-1,TRBJ2-5,TRBD1,.
CSASRGSDGYTF,TGCAGTGCTAGTCGGGGCAGTGATGGCTACACCTTC,12,TRBV20-1,TRBJ1-2,.,.
CASSVGSGGETQYF,TGTGCCAGCAGCGTAGGTTCAGGGGGGGAGACCCAGTACTTC,14,TRBV9,TRBJ2-5,.,.
CASSLVLQGTQFF,TGTGCCAGCAGCTTAGTCTTACAGGGCACTCAGTTCTTC,13,TRBV7-2,TRBJ2-1,.,many
CASSASREQYF,TGTGCCAGCAGTGCCTCTAGGGAGCAGTACTTC,11,TRBV12-3/TRBV12-4,TRBJ2-7,.,many
CSAPSGQTSTEAFF,TGCAGCGCCCCTTCGGGACAGACGAGCACTGAAGCTTTCTTT,14,TRBV29-1,TRBJ1-1,TRBD1,many
CASEGAGNTDTQYF,TGTGCCTCCGAAGGGGCGGGTAACACAGATACGCAGTATTTT,14,TRBV30,TRBJ2-3,.,few
CASSLIQGGSSYEQYF,TGCGCCAGCAGCTTGATACAGGGCGGAAGTTCCTACGAGCAGTACTTC,16,TRBV5-1,TRBJ2-7,.,.
CASSLAGGSPEKQFF,TGTGCCAGCAGTTTAGCGGGCGGGAGCCCCGAAAAGCAGTTCTTC,15,TRBV12-3/TRBV12-4,TRBJ2-1,TRBD2,many
CSAPGLAGVDTQYF,TGCAGTGCTCCAGGACTAGCGGGAGTAGATACGCAGTATTTT,14,TRBV20-1,TRBJ2-3,TRBD2,few
CASSQDPVSSYEQYF,TGTGCCAGCAGCCAAGATCCCGTCAGCTCCTACGAGCAGTACTTC,15,TRBV3-1,TRBJ2-7,.,.
CASSLEGGAPEAFF,TGCGCCAGCAGCTTGGAAGGTGGGGCGCCTGAAGCTTTCTTT,14,TRBV5-1,TRBJ1-1,.,.
CSARDYSRGHPYNEQFF,TGCAGTGCTAGAGATTATTCCCGGGGACACCCATACAATGAGCAGTTCTTC,17,TRBV20-1,TRBJ2-1,.,few
CASSLFEGTEAFF,TGTGCCAGCAGCTTATTCGAAGGCACTGAAGCTTTCTTT,13,TRBV7-2,TRBJ1-1,.,many
CASSLRPGLTGELFF,TGTGCCAGCAGTCTTAGACCGGGACTAACGGGAGAGTTGTTCTTC,15,TRBV12-3/TRBV12-4,TRBJ2-1,TRBD2,.
CASSYSKTGGAFEAFF,TGTGCCAGCAGTTACTCGAAGACAGGGGGCGCATTTGAAGCTTTCTTT,16,TRBV6-5,TRBJ1-1,TRBD1,.
CASSTGTGGHSYEQYF,TGTGCCAGCAGTACGGGGACAGGGGGGCACTCCTACGAGCAGTACTTC,16,TRBV28,TRBJ2-7,TRBD1,many
CASSQDGGISYGYTF,TGTGCCAGCAGCCAAGATGGGGGGATAAGCTATGGCTACACCTTC,15,TRBV14,TRBJ1-2,.,many